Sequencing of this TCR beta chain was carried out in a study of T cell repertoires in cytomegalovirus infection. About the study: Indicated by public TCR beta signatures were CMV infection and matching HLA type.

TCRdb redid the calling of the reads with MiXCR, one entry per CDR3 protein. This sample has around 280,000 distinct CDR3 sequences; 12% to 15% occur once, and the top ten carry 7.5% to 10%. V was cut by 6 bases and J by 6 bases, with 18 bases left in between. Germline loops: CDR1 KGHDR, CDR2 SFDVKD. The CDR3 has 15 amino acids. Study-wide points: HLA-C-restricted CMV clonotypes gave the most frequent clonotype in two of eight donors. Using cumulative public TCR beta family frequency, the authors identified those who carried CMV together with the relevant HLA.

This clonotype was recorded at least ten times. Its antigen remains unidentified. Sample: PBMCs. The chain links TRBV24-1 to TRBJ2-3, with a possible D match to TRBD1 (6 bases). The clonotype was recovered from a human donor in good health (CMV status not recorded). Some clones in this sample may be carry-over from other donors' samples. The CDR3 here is CATSMSQVGADTQYF. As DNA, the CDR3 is TGTGCCACCAGTATGAGCCAGGTGGGGGCTGATACGCAGTATTTT.